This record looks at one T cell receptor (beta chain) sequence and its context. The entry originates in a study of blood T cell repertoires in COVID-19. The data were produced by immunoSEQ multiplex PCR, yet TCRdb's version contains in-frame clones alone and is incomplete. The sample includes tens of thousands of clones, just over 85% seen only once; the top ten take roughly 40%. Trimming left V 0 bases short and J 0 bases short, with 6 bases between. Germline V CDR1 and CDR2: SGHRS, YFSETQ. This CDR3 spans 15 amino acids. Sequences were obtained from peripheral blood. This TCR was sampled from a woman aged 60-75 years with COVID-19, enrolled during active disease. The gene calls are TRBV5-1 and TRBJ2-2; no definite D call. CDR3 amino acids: CASSLGLANTGELFF. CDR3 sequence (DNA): TGCGCCAGCAGCTTGGGGCTAGCGAACACCGGGGAGCTGTTTTTT.